These 22 T cell receptor beta chains were all obtained from the same sample, sequenced in a study of control samples from healthy donors and cancer patients. The data were produced by immunoSEQ multiplex PCR, yet TCRdb's version contains in-frame clones alone and is incomplete. The table shows some 98,000 clones, with roughly 80% occurring only once. The sequencing sample was made of PBMCs. Source of these receptors: a man between 70 and 80 years old with lung cancer.

The chain combines TRBV19 with TRBJ2-3; perhaps TRBD2 as D (7 bases). The CDR3 totals 16 residues. V lost 0 bases and J lost 7, with 17 bases in between. Germline V lookup: CDR1 LNHDA, CDR2 SQIVND (reference sequence). CDR3 amino acids: CASSIDLGGGANTQYF. CDR3 coding DNA: TGTGCCAGTAGTATAGATCTTGGAGGGGGGGCGAATACGCAGTATTTT.

This clone was picked up one time. This chain uses TRBV4-1 with TRBJ2-1; 9 bases align to TRBD1. J gave up 4 bases and V 2 bases, and 3 bases lay outside the gene matches. CDR1 and CDR2 (germline): MGHRA, YSYEKL. This CDR3 is 15 amino acids long. CDR3 DNA: TGCGCCAGCAGCCAACAGGACAGGGGATACAATGAGCAGTTCTTC. The encoded protein is CASSQQDRGYNEQFF.

The chain joins TRBV4-3 to TRBJ2-2; TRBD1 agrees at 7 bases. The germline V gene has CDR1 LGHNA and CDR2 YSLEER. CDR3 size: 16 residues. V was clipped by 4 bases and J by 4 bases; unmatched bases: 9. In DNA, the CDR3 is TGCGCCAGCAGCCTAATGACAGGGCGGTCCACCGGGGAGCTGTTTTTT. Amino acids: CASSLMTGRSTGELFF.

This clone came up once. The gene calls are TRBV5-5 and TRBJ2-2, with D hard to call. This CDR3 has 14 amino acids. CDR1 is SGHKS and CDR2 is YYEKEE in the germline V gene (reference sequence). V gave up 5 bases and J gave up 8 bases, with 16 bases separating them. In DNA, the CDR3 is TGTGCCAGCAGATCCGGGCCCCGTTCTGGGGAGCTGTTTTTT. It specifies CASRSGPRSGELFF.

V and J are TRBV5-1 and TRBJ1-3; 7 bases line up with TRBD1. The CDR3 consists of 16 residues. V lost 0 bases and J lost 2; bases outside the gene matches: 5. CDR1 SGHRS and CDR2 YFSETQ come from the germline V gene. The CDR3 DNA reads as TGCGCCAGCAGCTTGGAGGGGGCAGTTGCTGGAAACACCATATATTTT. This encodes CASSLEGAVAGNTIYF.

The chain carries TRBV1 and TRBJ2-1; TRBD2, the table's D call, was not compared with the DNA. TRBV1 is a pseudogene. This CDR3 is built from 15 residues. The DNA for the CDR3 is TGCACCAGGGCCTGCGGGGGGGGCTTCTACAATGAGCAGTTCTTC. Translated, it gives CTRACGGGFYNEQFF.

The rearrangement joins TRBV11-2 to TRBJ2-3; no reliable D call. Deletions cut 5 bases from V and 6 bases from J, with 12 bases between. The length of the CDR3 is 13 residues. Germline V gives CDR1 SGHAT, CDR2 FQNNGV. The chain's CDR3 is CASSPLFSDTQYF. The CDR3 DNA sequence: TGTGCCAGCAGCCCCTTATTTTCGGATACGCAGTATTTT.

V is TRBV15 and J is TRBJ1-5, with D perhaps matching TRBD1 (6 bases). The CDR3 loop spans 16 amino acids. The germline V gene has CDR1 LNHNV and CDR2 YYDKDF (reference sequence). Trimming pared 1 base from V and 4 bases from J, leaving 14 bases between. As DNA, the CDR3 is TGTGCCACCAGCAGAGGCAGAGGGGGGGTGAATCAGCCCCAGCATTTT. Its translation is CATSRGRGGVNQPQHF.

The chain has TRBV11-2 and TRBJ2-7, with 10 bases fitting TRBD2. This CDR3 is built from 17 residues. Losses at the gene ends were 2 bases for V and 1 base for J; bases not matched to a gene: 8. In germline, CDR1 is SGHAT, CDR2 FQNNGV. The CDR3 loop is CASSLSASGGRSYEQYF. The CDR3 nucleotides read TGTGCCAGCAGCTTATCGGCTAGCGGGGGCCGTTCCTACGAGCAGTACTTC.

The gene calls are TRBV4-2 and TRBJ2-7; tentative D call: TRBD2 (6 bases). The CDR3 length is 14 residues. With 4 bases removed from V and 3 bases from J, the gap between germline ends came to 13 bases. Germline V gene lookup returns CDR1 LGHNA and CDR2 YNFKEQ. Here the CDR3 DNA reads TGTGCCAGCAGCCCGTCGGGACTCTTCTACGAGCAGTACTTC. The encoded protein is CASSPSGLFYEQYF.

The chain carries TRBV5-1 and TRBJ2-1; D possibly corresponds to TRBD1 (6 bases). CDR1 SGHRS and CDR2 YFSETQ come from the germline V gene. The CDR3 is 13 amino acids. Deletions cut 4 bases from V and 7 bases from J, with 12 bases between. In DNA form, the CDR3 reads TGCGCCAGCAGCAGCTACAGGGCGAATGAGCAGTTCTTC. Its translation: CASSSYRANEQFF.

The V call is TRBV7-3, the J call TRBJ1-6, with D unclear. CDR3 length: 13 residues. CDR1 SGHTA and CDR2 FQGTGA come from the germline V gene. Between the trimmed V and J ends, which lost 5 bases and 14 bases, there was a span of 16 bases. This chain's CDR3 is CASSLDPARALHF. CDR3 coding DNA: TGTGCCAGCAGCCTTGACCCTGCTCGGGCCCTCCACTTT.

The V and J genes are TRBV27 and TRBJ1-2, with 10 bases lining up with TRBD1. The germline V gene has CDR1 MNHEY and CDR2 SMNVEV (reference sequence). The CDR3 loop spans 15 amino acids. With V trimmed by 7 bases and J by 2 bases, 7 bases remained unmatched. The CDR3: CASTRTGGGNYGYTF. The CDR3 DNA follows: TGTGCCAGCACTCGGACAGGGGGAGGGAACTATGGCTACACCTTC.

V usage is TRBV10-3 and J usage is TRBJ2-4; no clear D gene. The CDR3 has 14 amino acids. Germline lookup yields CDR1 ENHRY and CDR2 SYGVKD. The V end was cut by 0 bases, the J end by 2 bases, with 5 bases between. The CDR3 spells CAISESNPKNIQYF. CDR3 DNA sequence: TGTGCCATCAGTGAGTCGAATCCCAAAAACATTCAGTACTTC.

The chain links TRBV5-1 to TRBJ2-7; perhaps TRBD2 as D (5 bases). CDR1 and CDR2 from the germline V gene are SGHRS and YFSETQ. The CDR3 is made up of 13 amino acids. Trimming took 2 bases from V and 3 from J, leaving 9 bases between them. CDR3 bases: TGCGCCAGCAGCTTTGACGGGAACTACGAGCAGTACTTC. Encoded protein: CASSFDGNYEQYF.

This clone occurred a few times. This rearrangement joins TRBV14 to TRBJ1-1; TRBD1 aligns across 7 bases. The V gene's germline CDR1 is SGHDN and CDR2 FVKESK. The CDR3 is 15 residues long. With V trimmed by 2 bases and J by 4 bases, 7 bases remained unmatched. The CDR3 is CASSQLTGISTEAFF. In nucleotides, the CDR3 is TGTGCCAGCAGCCAATTGACAGGGATTAGCACTGAAGCTTTCTTT.

This clone was detected only a few times. V gene TRBV3-1 (or the pseudogene TRBV3-2) combines with J gene TRBJ1-4; maybe TRBD1 (5 bases). Trimming removed 4 bases from V and 4 bases from J, with 13 bases in between. Germline loops: CDR1 LGHDT, CDR2 YNNKEL (reference sequence). This CDR3 spans 15 amino acids. CDR3 region: CASSLRQGGNEKLFF. The CDR3 nucleotides are TGTGCCAGCAGCCTCCGCCAGGGAGGTAATGAAAAACTGTTTTTT.

The rearrangement joins TRBV5-6 to TRBJ2-5; TRBD1 matches at 10 bases. J was trimmed by 1 base and V by 2 bases; bases with no gene match: 2. The CDR3 extends over 15 amino acids. Germline CDR1 reads SGHDT; CDR2 reads YYEEEE. CDR3 sequence reads: CASSFRDRGQETQYF. CDR3 coding DNA: TGTGCCAGCAGCTTCCGGGACAGGGGCCAAGAGACCCAGTACTTC.

The chain joins TRBV12-3 or TRBV12-4 to TRBJ1-5, with no clear D. The V end lost 8 bases, the J end lost 6 bases, and 14 bases lay between the germline ends. The length of the CDR3 is 13 residues. In DNA form, the CDR3 reads TGTGCCAGCTCTAGAAGGGAGGGTCAGCCCCAGCATTTT. This encodes CASSRREGQPQHF.

V usage is TRBV10-2 and J usage is TRBJ2-2; TRBD1 agrees at 7 bases. CDR1 is WSHSY, CDR2 SAAADI, per germline. The length of the CDR3 is 16 residues. J was trimmed by 4 bases and V by 3 bases; bases with no gene match: 8. In DNA form, the CDR3 reads TGCGCCAGCAGTGATTATAGACAGGGTGGCACCGGGGAGCTGTTTTTT. Translated, it gives CASSDYRQGGTGELFF.

This clone was counted once. The genes are TRBV9 and TRBJ1-4; D gene unclear. CDR1 and CDR2 (germline): SGDLS, YYNGEE. The CDR3 length is 13 residues. Trimming cost V 4 bases and J 5 bases, with 9 bases left between them. CDR3 amino acids: CASSSGYNEKLFF. CDR3 DNA sequence: TGTGCCAGCAGCTCCGGATACAATGAAAAACTGTTTTTT.

This chain uses TRBV3-1 (or the pseudogene TRBV3-2) with TRBJ2-7, with 9 positions matching TRBD2. J gave up 6 bases and V 0 bases, and 9 bases lay outside the gene matches. CDR3 length: 16 residues. Per the germline V gene, CDR1 is LGHDT and CDR2 is YNNKEL (reference sequence). The CDR3 coding sequence is TGTGCCAGCAGCCAAGACCCCGGCGGGGGGGTATCCGAGCAGTACTTC. The encoded protein is CASSQDPGGGVSEQYF.